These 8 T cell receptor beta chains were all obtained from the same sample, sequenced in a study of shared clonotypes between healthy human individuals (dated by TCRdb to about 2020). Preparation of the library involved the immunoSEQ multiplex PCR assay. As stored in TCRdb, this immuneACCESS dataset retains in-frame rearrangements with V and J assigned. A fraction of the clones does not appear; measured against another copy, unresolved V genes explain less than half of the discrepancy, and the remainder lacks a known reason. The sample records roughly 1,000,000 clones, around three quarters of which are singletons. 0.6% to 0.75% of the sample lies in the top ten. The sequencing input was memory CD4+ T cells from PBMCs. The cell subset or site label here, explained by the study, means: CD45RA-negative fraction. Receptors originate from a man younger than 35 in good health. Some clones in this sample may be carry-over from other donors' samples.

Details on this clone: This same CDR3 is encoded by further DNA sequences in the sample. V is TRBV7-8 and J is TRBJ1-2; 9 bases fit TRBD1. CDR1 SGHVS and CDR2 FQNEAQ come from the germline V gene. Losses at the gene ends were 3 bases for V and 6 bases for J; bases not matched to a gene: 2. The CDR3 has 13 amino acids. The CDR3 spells CASSLDRGDGYTF. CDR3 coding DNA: TGTGCCAGCAGCTTGGACAGGGGTGATGGCTACACCTTC.

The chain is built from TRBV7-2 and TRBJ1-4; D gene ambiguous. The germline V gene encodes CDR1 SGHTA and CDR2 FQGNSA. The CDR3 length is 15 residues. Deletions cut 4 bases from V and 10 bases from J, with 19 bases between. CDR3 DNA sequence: TGTGCCAGCAGCTCTCCGACGGGTAATCAAGGAAAACTGTTTTTT. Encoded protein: CASSSPTGNQGKLFF.

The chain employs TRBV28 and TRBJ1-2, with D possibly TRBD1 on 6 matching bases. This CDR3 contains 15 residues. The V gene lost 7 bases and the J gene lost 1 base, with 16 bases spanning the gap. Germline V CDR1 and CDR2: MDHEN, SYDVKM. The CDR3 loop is CASIPEGRGNYGYTF. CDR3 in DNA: TGTGCCAGCATTCCTGAGGGCAGGGGTAACTATGGCTACACCTTC.

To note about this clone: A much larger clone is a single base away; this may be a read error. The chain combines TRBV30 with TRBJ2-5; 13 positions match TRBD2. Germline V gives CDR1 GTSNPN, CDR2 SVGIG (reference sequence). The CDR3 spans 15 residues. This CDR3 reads CAWSVSGTSGETQHF. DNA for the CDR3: TGTGCCTGGAGTGTAAGTGGGACTAGCGGGGAGACCCAGCACTTC.

As DNA, the CDR3 is TGCGCCAGCAGTGAGTCCCGAGACTGCCAAGAGACCCAGTACTTC. It encodes CASSESRDCQETQYF. The rearrangement links TRBV10-1 to TRBJ2-5; D unclear. Germline CDR1 and CDR2: WNHNN and SYGVQD (reference sequence). V was clipped by 0 bases and J by 1 base, with 9 bases between them. The CDR3 is 15 amino acids.

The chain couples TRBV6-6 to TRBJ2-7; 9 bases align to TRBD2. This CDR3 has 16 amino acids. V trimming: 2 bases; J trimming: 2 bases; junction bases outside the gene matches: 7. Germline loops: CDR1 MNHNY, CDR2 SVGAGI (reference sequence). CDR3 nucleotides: TGTGCCAGCAGTTACCGAGGGACTAGCCTAACCTACGAGCAGTACTTC. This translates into CASSYRGTSLTYEQYF.

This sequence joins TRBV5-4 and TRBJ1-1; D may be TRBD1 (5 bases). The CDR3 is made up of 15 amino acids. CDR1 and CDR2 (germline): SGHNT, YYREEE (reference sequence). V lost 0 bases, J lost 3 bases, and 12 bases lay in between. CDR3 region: CASSLVIGRDTEAFF. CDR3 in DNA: TGTGCCAGCAGCTTGGTTATCGGCAGGGACACTGAAGCTTTCTTT.

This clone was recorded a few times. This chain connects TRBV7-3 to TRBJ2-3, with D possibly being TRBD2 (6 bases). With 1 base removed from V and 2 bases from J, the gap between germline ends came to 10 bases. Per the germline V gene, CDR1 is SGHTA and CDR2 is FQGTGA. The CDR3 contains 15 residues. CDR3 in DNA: TGTGCCAGCAGCTTAAGTCCGGGAGACACAGATACGCAGTATTTT. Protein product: CASSLSPGDTDTQYF. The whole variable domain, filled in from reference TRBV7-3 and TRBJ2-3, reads GAGVSQTPSNKVTEKGKYVELRCDPISGHTALYWYRQSLGQGPEFLIYFQGTGAADDSGLPNDRFFAVRPEGSVSTLKIQRTERGDSAVYLCASSLSPGDTDTQYFGPGTRLTVL.